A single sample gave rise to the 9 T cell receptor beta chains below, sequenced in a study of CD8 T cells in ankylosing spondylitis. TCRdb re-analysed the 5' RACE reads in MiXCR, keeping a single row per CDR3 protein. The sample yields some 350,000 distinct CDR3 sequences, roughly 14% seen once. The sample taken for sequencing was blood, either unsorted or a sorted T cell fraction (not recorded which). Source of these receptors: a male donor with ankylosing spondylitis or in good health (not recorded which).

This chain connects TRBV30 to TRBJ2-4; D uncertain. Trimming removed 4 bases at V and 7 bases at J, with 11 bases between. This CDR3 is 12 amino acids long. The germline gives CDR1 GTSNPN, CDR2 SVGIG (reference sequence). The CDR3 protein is CAWKGLGNIQYF. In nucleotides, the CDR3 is TGTGCCTGGAAGGGCCTAGGGAACATTCAGTACTTC.

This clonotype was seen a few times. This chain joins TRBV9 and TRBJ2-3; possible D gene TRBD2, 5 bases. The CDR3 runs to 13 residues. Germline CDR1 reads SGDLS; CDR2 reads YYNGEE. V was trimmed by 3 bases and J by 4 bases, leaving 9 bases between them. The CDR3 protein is CASSAPAADTQYF. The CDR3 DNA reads TGTGCCAGCAGCGCGCCAGCGGCAGATACGCAGTATTTT.

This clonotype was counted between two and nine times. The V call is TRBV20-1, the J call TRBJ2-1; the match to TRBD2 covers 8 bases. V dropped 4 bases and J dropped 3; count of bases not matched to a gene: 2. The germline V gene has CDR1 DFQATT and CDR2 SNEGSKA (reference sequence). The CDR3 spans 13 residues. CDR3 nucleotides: TGCAGTGCTAATAGCGGGGACTACAATGAGCAGTTCTTC. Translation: CSANSGDYNEQFF.

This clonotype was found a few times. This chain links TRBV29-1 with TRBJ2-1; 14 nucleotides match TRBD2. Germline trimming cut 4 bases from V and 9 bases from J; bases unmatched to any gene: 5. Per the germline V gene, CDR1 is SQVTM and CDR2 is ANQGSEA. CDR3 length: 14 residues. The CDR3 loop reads CSVGTSGRQGEQFF. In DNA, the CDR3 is TGCAGCGTTGGGACTAGCGGGAGGCAGGGTGAGCAGTTCTTC.

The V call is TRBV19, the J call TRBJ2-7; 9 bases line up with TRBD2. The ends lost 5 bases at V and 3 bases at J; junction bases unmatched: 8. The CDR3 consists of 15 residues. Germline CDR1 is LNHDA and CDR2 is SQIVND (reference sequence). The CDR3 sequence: CASSVASGGYYEQYF. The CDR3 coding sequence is TGTGCCAGTAGTGTCGCCAGCGGGGGGTACTACGAGCAGTACTTC.

CDR3 in amino acids: CSARGDRGVAYEQYF. CDR3 DNA sequence: TGCAGTGCTAGGGGGGACAGGGGAGTAGCCTACGAGCAGTACTTC. This chain uses TRBV20-1 with TRBJ2-7, with 10 bases matching TRBD1. Germline trimming cut 3 bases from V and 2 bases from J; bases unmatched to any gene: 7. CDR3 length: 15 amino acids. Per germline, CDR1 DFQATT and CDR2 SNEGSKA (reference sequence).

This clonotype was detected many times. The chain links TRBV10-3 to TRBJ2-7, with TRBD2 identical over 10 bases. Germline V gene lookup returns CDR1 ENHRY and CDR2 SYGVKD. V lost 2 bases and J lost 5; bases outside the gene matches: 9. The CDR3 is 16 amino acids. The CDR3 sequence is CAISEPRTSGDNEQYF. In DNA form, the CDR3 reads TGTGCCATCAGTGAGCCGCGGACTAGCGGTGACAACGAGCAGTACTTC.

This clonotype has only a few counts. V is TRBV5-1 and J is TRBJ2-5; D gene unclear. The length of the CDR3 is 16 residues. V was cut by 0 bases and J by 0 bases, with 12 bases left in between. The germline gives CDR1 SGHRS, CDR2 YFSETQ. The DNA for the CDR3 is TGCGCCAGCAGCTTGGGGCAGAAAATATACCAAGAGACCCAGTACTTC. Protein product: CASSLGQKIYQETQYF.

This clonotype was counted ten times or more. CDR3 coding DNA: TGCGCCAGCAGCTTGGCGGTAGGCACAGATACGCAGTATTTT. Translation: CASSLAVGTDTQYF. The J gene is TRBJ2-3, the V gene TRBV5-1; the D is unclear. Deletions cut 0 bases from V and 1 base from J, with 6 bases between. From germline, CDR1 is SGHRS and CDR2 YFSETQ. This CDR3 spans 14 amino acids. The full variable domain, completed using reference TRBV5-1 and TRBJ2-3, is KAGVTQTPRYLIKTRGQQVTLSCSPISGHRSVSWYQQTPGQGLQFLFEYFSETQRNKGNFPGRFSGRQFSNSRSEMNVSTLELGDSALYLCASSLAVGTDTQYFGPGTRLTVL.